The text below deals with one T cell receptor (beta chain). The data are from a study of control samples from healthy donors and cancer patients. TCRdb's copy holds only in-frame clones and misses some; the assay was immunoSEQ multiplex PCR. The sample lists under 150,000 clones; around 87% were seen once. Germline CDR1 and CDR2: SGHRS and YFSETQ. CDR3 length: 14 amino acids. The V and J ends lost 4 bases and 2 bases, in that order; junction bases with no gene match: 4. The clonotype originates from a man between 60 and 75 years old in good health. V is TRBV5-1 and J is TRBJ2-3; 7 nucleotides agree with TRBD1. Sequencing was done on a sample of blood. The CDR3 sequence is CASSPRGYTDTQYF. The DNA of the CDR3 is TGCGCCAGCAGCCCCAGGGGGTACACAGATACGCAGTATTTT.